This T cell receptor beta chain was sequenced during a study of blood T cell repertoires in COVID-19. TCRdb's table, derived via immunoSEQ multiplex PCR, lists solely in-frame clones and lacks some. The sample holds roughly 320,000 clones, around nine tenths seen once. Trimming removed 1 base from V and 9 bases from J, with 13 bases in between. This CDR3 spans 14 amino acids. Germline V gene lookup returns CDR1 SGHTA and CDR2 FQGNSA. The source material was peripheral blood. The V gene is TRBV7-2, the J gene TRBJ2-1; tentatively, D is TRBD2 (5 bases). This sequence was found in a man aged 70-80 years with acute or convalescent COVID-19. CDR3 region: CASSLDPREGEQFF. In DNA form, the CDR3 reads TGTGCCAGCAGCTTAGATCCTAGAGAGGGTGAGCAGTTCTTC.